The clone carrying this T cell receptor beta chain has only a few counts. Its specificity is unknown. TCRdb's table, derived via immunoSEQ multiplex PCR, lists solely in-frame clones and lacks some. The sample lists 35,000 to 40,000 clones, 30% to 35% seen once, with about 1.6% in the top ten. Noted treatment: randomized to nivolumab then ipilimumab (arm A) or the reverse (arm B). The sample is drawn from a study of sequential checkpoint blockade in melanoma. Findings of the study overall: For nivolumab-first patients, baseline tumor clonality was associated with response.

V shed 1 base and J shed 2 bases, with 8 bases lying between them. Germline V lookup: CDR1 SGHNT, CDR2 YENEEA. The CDR3 has 15 amino acids. The chain is built from TRBV11-3 and TRBJ2-2, with unresolved D. The sample here was tumor tissue (inferred from file names), taken from a patient given nivolumab and ipilimumab in sequence. This receptor was taken from a human donor with melanoma. The CDR3 region is CASSLVQPNTGELFF. CDR3 coding DNA: TGTGCCAGCAGCTTAGTACAACCCAACACCGGGGAGCTGTTTTTT.